The 9 T cell receptor beta chains listed next were all sequenced from one sample in a study of T cells in Graves' hyperthyroidism and ophthalmopathy. The source material, RNA transcripts, was used to amplify TCR beta CDR3 regions. A first-round RT-PCR of the TCR CDR3 used the HTBI primer set. Via MiXCR, TCRdb re-called the multiplex PCR reads, giving one row per CDR3 protein. The table has 600,000 to 800,000 distinct CDR3 sequences, over 35% seen once; the top ten hold around 31%. The sample was blood. All receptors come from a woman aged 40 to 55 with Graves' hyperthyroidism.

This clonotype occurred a few times. V is TRBV20-1 and J is TRBJ2-5, with 9 positions matching TRBD1. The germline V gene encodes CDR1 DFQATT and CDR2 SNEGSKA (reference sequence). J lost 3 bases, V lost 5 bases, and 4 bases had no gene match. This CDR3 is built from 13 residues. The CDR3 sequence: CSASDRGKETQYF. The CDR3 DNA reads as TGCAGTGCTTCCGACAGGGGGAAAGAGACCCAGTACTTC.

A single count supports this clonotype. A read error may be the cause here, since a much bigger clone is one base away. The CDR3 DNA sequence: TGTGCCATCAGCCTTAGGAGCGGCAATCAGCCCCAGCATTTT. As protein: CAISLRSGNQPQHF. The genes are TRBV10-3 and TRBJ1-5, with D unclear. Germline V CDR1 and CDR2: ENHRY, SYGVKD. The ends were cut back, 6 bases at V and 2 bases at J, with 11 bases in the middle. The CDR3 runs to 14 residues.

A few counts support this clonotype. The J gene is TRBJ1-2, the V gene TRBV6-5; D gene uncertain. Trimming stripped 5 bases from V and 5 bases from J, with 9 bases between. The CDR3 sequence is 12 residues long. Germline lookup yields CDR1 MNHEY and CDR2 SVGAGI. DNA of the CDR3: TGTGCCAGCAGTGAAATGGGTTATGGCTACACCTTC. Protein: CASSEMGYGYTF.

The table lists this clonotype with a few counts. The chain links TRBV5-1 to TRBJ2-5; perhaps TRBD1 as D (6 bases). The germline CDR1 and CDR2 sequences are SGHRS and YFSETQ. Trimming took off 0 bases at V and 3 bases at J, with 15 bases between the two ends. This CDR3 comprises 16 residues. The CDR3 region has the DNA TGCGCCAGCAGCTTGGAGGGGGTCGTTGAGGAAGAGACCCAGTACTTC. Its protein product is CASSLEGVVEEETQYF.

This clonotype was picked up many times. The DNA for the CDR3 is TGCGCCAGCAGCTTGGTCCAGGGAGGCGAGACCCAGTACTTC. Its translation: CASSLVQGGETQYF. The chain is built from TRBV5-1 and TRBJ2-5; D might be TRBD2 (6 bases). The germline V and J ends were trimmed by 0 bases and 5 bases, with 11 bases remaining between them. There are 14 residues in the CDR3. Germline CDR1 reads SGHRS; CDR2 reads YFSETQ.

This clonotype was detected only a few times. The chain uses TRBV6-5 and TRBJ1-1; no clear D gene. Trimming shortened V by 5 bases and J by 0 bases, and 7 bases separated the two germline ends. This CDR3 contains 13 residues. Germline assignment: CDR1 MNHEY and CDR2 SVGAGI. CDR3 amino acids: CASSDKVNTEAFF. CDR3 coding DNA: TGTGCCAGCAGTGACAAAGTGAACACTGAAGCTTTCTTT.

V and J are TRBV7-2 and TRBJ1-4, with 10 bases that match TRBD1. The V gene's germline CDR1 is SGHTA and CDR2 FQGNSA. The CDR3 consists of 15 residues. V was clipped by 5 bases and J by 5 bases; unmatched bases: 5. CDR3 amino acids: CASSTDRGLNEKLFF. CDR3 coding DNA: TGTGCCAGCAGCACGGACAGGGGGTTGAATGAAAAACTGTTTTTT. The full variable domain, rest sourced from reference TRBV7-2 and TRBJ1-4, is GAGVSQSPSNKVTEKGKDVELRCDPISGHTALYWYRQSLGQGLEFLIYFQGNSAPDKSGLPSDRFSAERTGGSVSTLTIQRTQQEDSAVYLCASSTDRGLNEKLFFGSGTQLSVL.

The J gene is TRBJ1-5, the V gene TRBV2, with 7 bases fitting TRBD1. The germline V gene encodes CDR1 SNHLY and CDR2 FYNNEI. The CDR3 consists of 14 residues. V trimming: 7 bases; J trimming: 6 bases; junction bases outside the gene matches: 9. For the CDR3, the DNA is TGTGCCAGCAAAAGAGACAGGGCGCCTCAGCCCCAGCATTTT. This encodes CASKRDRAPQPQHF. Full variable domain (remainder filled in from reference TRBV2 and TRBJ1-5): EPEVTQTPSHQVTQMGQEVILRCVPISNHLYFYWYRQILGQKVEFLVSFYNNEISEKSEIFDDQFSVERPDGSNFTLKIRSTKLEDSAMYFCASKRDRAPQPQHFGDGTRLSIL.

This CDR3 is CASSFRETAGNTIYF. The CDR3 nucleotides read TGTGCCAGCAGTTTTCGGGAGACGGCTGGAAACACCATATATTTT. This chain links TRBV12-3 or TRBV12-4 with TRBJ1-3; D uncertain. The germline V and J ends were trimmed by 3 bases and 2 bases, with 11 bases remaining between them. The CDR3 totals 15 residues.